A single sample is the source of the 31 T cell receptor beta chains below, sequenced in a study of beta chain features in type 1 diabetes. Notes on the study in general: TCRB CDR3s were moderately but significantly shorter in Type 1 diabetes patients in all four CD4+ subsets.

Which antigens these TCRs recognize remains unknown. Expressed TCRB transcripts were sequenced because the entire RNA isolate underwent reverse transcription. Assay: immunoSEQ multiplex PCR; the TCRdb copy retains only in-frame clones and omits some. The sample gives about 160,000 clones, about 63% of which show up once; around 0.08% is in the top ten. The sequencing input was naive CD4+ T cells from blood. The receptors come from a man younger than 45 with type 1 diabetes.

This clone showed up just a few times. The rearrangement uses TRBV5-5 and TRBJ2-7; a possible D gene is TRBD1 (6 bases). Trimming left V 4 bases short and J 5 bases short, with 13 bases between. CDR3 length equals 13 residues. Germline CDR1 and CDR2: SGHKS and YYEKEE (reference sequence). In DNA form, the CDR3 reads TGTGCCAGCAGCAAGGTCAGGGGAGACGAGCAGTACTTC. It codes for CASSKVRGDEQYF.

This clone was counted a few times. The chain uses TRBV30 and TRBJ2-7, with a possible D match to TRBD2 (5 bases). Germline V CDR1 and CDR2: GTSNPN, SVGIG (reference sequence). The CDR3 contains 10 residues. Deletions cut 5 bases from V and 3 bases from J, with 5 bases between. The CDR3 sequence: CAWGSYEQYF. As DNA, the CDR3 is TGTGCCTGGGGGAGCTACGAGCAGTACTTC. The full variable domain, completed using reference TRBV30 and TRBJ2-7, is SQTIHQWPATLVQPVGSPLSLECTVEGTSNPNLYWYRQAAGRGLQLLFYSVGIGQISSEVPQNLSASRPQDRQFILSSKKLLLSDSGFYLCAWGSYEQYFGPGTRLTVT.

A few counts support this clone. The chain has TRBV30 and TRBJ2-7, with a possible D match to TRBD1 (5 bases). V was cut by 2 bases and J by 2 bases, with 10 bases left in between. Germline V gene data show CDR1 as GTSNPN and CDR2 as SVGIG (reference sequence). This CDR3 spans 13 amino acids. The CDR3 DNA reads TGTGCCTGGAGTAAGTTGACAGCCTACGAGCAGTACTTC. Encoded protein: CAWSKLTAYEQYF.

This clone was counted once. The chain combines TRBV4-1 with TRBJ2-7; possibly TRBD1 for D (6 bases). Trimming took 4 bases from V and 3 from J, leaving 22 bases between them. The germline V gene has CDR1 MGHRA and CDR2 YSYEKL. CDR3 length equals 17 residues. The CDR3 here is CASSRALDSETIYEQYF. CDR3 bases: TGCGCCAGCAGCCGCGCTTTGGACAGCGAAACAATCTACGAGCAGTACTTC.

The chain uses TRBV7-2 and TRBJ2-3; no definite D call. V was cut by 5 bases and J by 0 bases, with 9 bases left in between. CDR1 SGHTA and CDR2 FQGNSA come from the germline V gene. The CDR3 consists of 14 residues. This CDR3 reads CASSAPPSTDTQYF. The CDR3 DNA reads TGTGCCAGCAGCGCCCCGCCAAGCACAGATACGCAGTATTTT.

This clone was counted only a few times. This chain joins TRBV4-1 and TRBJ2-4; TRBD2 matches at 7 bases. Per the germline V gene, CDR1 is MGHRA and CDR2 is YSYEKL. The CDR3 spans 22 residues. With 0 bases clipped from V and 0 bases from J, the junction kept 20 bases outside the gene matches. The chain's CDR3 is CASSQEKARGSLERLAKNIQYF. The CDR3 coding sequence is TGCGCCAGCAGCCAAGAGAAGGCGCGGGGGAGTCTAGAGAGACTAGCCAAAAACATTCAGTACTTC.

This clone showed up just a few times. The chain employs TRBV30 and TRBJ2-5, with TRBD1 as a possible D gene (6 bases). The CDR3 contains 15 residues. V gave up 2 bases and J gave up 2 bases, with 15 bases separating them. Germline V gives CDR1 GTSNPN, CDR2 SVGIG (reference sequence). The DNA for the CDR3 is TGTGCCTGGAGTCCGGGACACCTAAAGCAAGAGACCCAGTACTTC. This codes for CAWSPGHLKQETQYF.

This clone was found a few times. The rearrangement joins TRBV7-2 to TRBJ1-5; D is ambiguous. The CDR3 consists of 12 residues. Germline CDR1 and CDR2: SGHTA and FQGNSA. The V gene lost 5 bases and the J gene lost 6 bases, with 8 bases spanning the gap. The chain's CDR3 is CASSRQSQPQHF. The CDR3 DNA reads as TGTGCCAGCAGCAGGCAGTCTCAGCCCCAGCATTTT.

The chain combines TRBV5-1 with TRBJ1-1; 11 bases map to TRBD1. The CDR3 consists of 16 residues. The trim removed 0 bases at V and 7 bases at J, leaving 8 bases unmatched. Germline V gene lookup returns CDR1 SGHRS and CDR2 YFSETQ. The CDR3 protein is CASSLGSRTGGFEAFF. The DNA of the CDR3 is TGCGCCAGCAGCTTGGGTTCGAGGACAGGGGGCTTTGAAGCTTTCTTT.

V is TRBV11-2 and J is TRBJ1-2, with 7 bases that match TRBD1. The length of the CDR3 is 16 residues. CDR1 is SGHAT, CDR2 FQNNGV, per germline. Trimming removed 1 base from V and 4 bases from J; junction bases left unmatched: 9. The CDR3 DNA is TGTGCCAGCAGCTTAGGCCCGGGACAGTCCTTCTATGGCTACACCTTC. Protein sequence: CASSLGPGQSFYGYTF. Supplemented by reference TRBV11-2 and TRBJ1-2, the full variable domain reads EAGVAQSPRYKIIEKRQSVAFWCNPISGHATLYWYQQILGQGPKLLIQFQNNGVVDDSQLPKDRFSAERLKGVDSTLKIQPAKLEDSAVYLCASSLGPGQSFYGYTFGSGTRLTVV.

This clone was seen more than once but under ten times. This chain uses TRBV9 with TRBJ1-1; D remains unclear. CDR1 and CDR2 (germline): SGDLS, YYNGEE. V dropped 4 bases and J dropped 0 bases, with 13 bases sitting between them. This CDR3 contains 15 residues. The CDR3 DNA reads TGTGCCAGCAGCTCTCACACCAGAATGAACACTGAAGCTTTCTTT. Amino acid sequence: CASSSHTRMNTEAFF. The full variable domain, with the rest looked up from reference TRBV9 and TRBJ1-1, is DSGVTQTPKHLITATGQRVTLRCSPRSGDLSVYWYQQSLDQGLQFLIQYYNGEERAKGNILERFSAQQFPDLHSELNLSSLELGDSALYFCASSSHTRMNTEAFFGQGTRLTVV.

The gene calls are TRBV14 and TRBJ2-7; no clear D gene. The V and J ends lost 0 bases and 6 bases respectively, with 15 bases between them. The CDR3 runs to 15 residues. Germline V gene lookup returns CDR1 SGHDN and CDR2 FVKESK. CDR3 DNA sequence: TGTGCCAGCAGCCAAGATCTTGTGGCGACGGCCGAGCAGTACTTC. Translated, it gives CASSQDLVATAEQYF. The full variable domain, with the rest looked up from reference TRBV14 and TRBJ2-7, is EAGVTQFPSHSVIEKGQTVTLRCDPISGHDNLYWYRRVMGKEIKFLLHFVKESKQDESGMPNNRFLAERTGGTYSTLKVQPAELEDSGVYFCASSQDLVATAEQYFGPGTRLTVT.

V usage is TRBV5-1 and J usage is TRBJ2-5; no firm D call. The germline V and J ends were trimmed by 0 bases and 0 bases, with 12 bases remaining between them. The CDR3 consists of 16 residues. Germline lookup yields CDR1 SGHRS and CDR2 YFSETQ. CDR3 sequence: CASSLALFKNQETQYF. Here the CDR3 DNA reads TGCGCCAGCAGCTTGGCCCTTTTTAAGAACCAAGAGACCCAGTACTTC.

This rearrangement joins TRBV30 to TRBJ2-5; perhaps TRBD1 as D (6 bases). Between the trimmed V and J ends, which lost 1 base and 5 bases, there was a span of 14 bases. The germline CDR1 and CDR2 sequences are GTSNPN and SVGIG (reference sequence). The CDR3 length is 14 residues. CDR3 in DNA: TGTGCCTGGAGTGAGACAGGACGAGTGGAGACCCAGTACTTC. Translation gives CAWSETGRVETQYF.

The CDR3 loop reads CARTGTRTDTQYF. As DNA, the CDR3 is TGTGCGAGGACAGGGACTAGGACAGATACGCAGTATTTT. The chain is built from TRBV30 and TRBJ2-3; D may match TRBD1 or TRBD2 (8 bases each). The CDR3 totals 13 residues. Germline CDR1 reads GTSNPN; CDR2 reads SVGIG (reference sequence).

Points on this clone: This specimen includes other DNA sequences encoding the same CDR3. V is TRBV29-1 and J is TRBJ2-7; tentative D call: TRBD2 (6 bases). The CDR3 length is 13 residues. Trimming stripped 3 bases from V and 2 bases from J, with 11 bases between. Germline CDR1 reads SQVTM; CDR2 reads ANQGSEA. CDR3 in amino acids: CSVEEGFPYEQYF. The CDR3 coding sequence is TGCAGCGTTGAGGAGGGGTTTCCCTACGAGCAGTACTTC.

This clone was detected only a few times. The CDR3 DNA sequence: TGTGCCTGGAGTTGGGACAGGGGCTCCTACGAGCAGTACTTC. Its translation: CAWSWDRGSYEQYF. The chain recombines TRBV30 with TRBJ2-7; 10 bases agree with TRBD1. This CDR3 has 14 residues. The V gene end was trimmed by 2 bases and the J gene end by 0 bases; junction bases not matched to a gene: 1. Germline loops: CDR1 GTSNPN, CDR2 SVGIG (reference sequence).

This clone was seen a handful of times. V usage is TRBV28 and J usage is TRBJ1-1; D is uncertain. The CDR3 runs to 14 residues. Germline V gene sequence: CDR1 MDHEN, CDR2 SYDVKM. V shed 4 bases and J shed 6 bases, with 15 bases lying between them. CDR3 amino acids: CASSYGGFFAEAFF. As DNA, the CDR3 is TGTGCCAGCAGTTACGGCGGTTTTTTCGCTGAAGCTTTCTTT.

The rearrangement links TRBV6-5 to TRBJ2-7; the D gene is possibly TRBD1 (5 bases). V was pared by 6 bases and J by 3 bases, with 15 bases between. The length of the CDR3 is 14 residues. Germline CDR1 and CDR2: MNHEY and SVGAGI. The CDR3 DNA follows: TGTGCCAGCAGCGCACAGGACACCTACTACGAGCAGTACTTC. Protein product: CASSAQDTYYEQYF.

This chain connects TRBV30 to TRBJ1-1, with D unresolved. CDR1 is GTSNPN and CDR2 is SVGIG in the germline V gene (reference sequence). Between the trimmed V and J ends, which lost 3 bases and 5 bases, there was a span of 16 bases. The CDR3 is 14 amino acids. The CDR3 region has the DNA TGTGCCTGGAGCTCAGAGCGGTGGGAGACTGAAGCTTTCTTT. It specifies CAWSSERWETEAFF.

The V and J genes are TRBV9 and TRBJ2-2; D gene ambiguous. The germline V gene has CDR1 SGDLS and CDR2 YYNGEE. CDR3 length: 14 amino acids. V shed 1 base and J shed 3 bases, with 7 bases lying between them. CDR3 in DNA: TGTGCCAGCAGCGTAAGTGGCGACACCGGGGAGCTGTTTTTT. Protein: CASSVSGDTGELFF.

The rearrangement joins TRBV19 to TRBJ2-5; possibly TRBD2 for D (6 bases). The CDR3 runs to 13 residues. Germline CDR1 is LNHDA and CDR2 is SQIVND (reference sequence). Trimming cost V 5 bases and J 5 bases, with 12 bases left between them. As DNA, the CDR3 is TGTGCCAGTAGTCCCAATCGGGAGGAGACCCAGTACTTC. This encodes CASSPNREETQYF.

The table lists this clone with a count of one. The chain links TRBV7-8 to TRBJ1-1, with D unresolved. This CDR3 spans 16 amino acids. The V end was cut by 3 bases, the J end by 1 base, with 15 bases between. Germline V gene lookup returns CDR1 SGHVS and CDR2 FQNEAQ. CDR3 coding DNA: TGTGCCAGCAGCTTGCCTGAAGGGCTGGGGAACACTGAAGCTTTCTTT. This sequence encodes CASSLPEGLGNTEAFF.

The J gene is TRBJ2-1, the V gene TRBV7-8, with 10 bases identical to TRBD2. Germline CDR1 reads SGHVS; CDR2 reads FQNEAQ. V lost 1 base and J lost 2; bases outside the gene matches: 2. The CDR3 totals 16 residues. The CDR3 here is CASSLGTSGPYNEQFF. In DNA, the CDR3 is TGTGCCAGCAGCTTAGGGACTAGCGGACCCTACAATGAGCAGTTCTTC.

The chain couples TRBV7-2 to TRBJ2-5; 7 nucleotides agree with TRBD1. Germline CDR1 reads SGHTA; CDR2 reads FQGNSA. V trimming: 5 bases; J trimming: 4 bases; junction bases outside the gene matches: 7. The CDR3 runs to 14 residues. CDR3 residues: CASSPIGGPETQYF. As DNA, the CDR3 is TGTGCCAGCAGCCCCATAGGGGGCCCAGAGACCCAGTACTTC.

This clone occurred a few times. V and J are TRBV4-3 and TRBJ1-2; a possible D gene is TRBD1 (5 bases). Deletions cut 0 bases from V and 2 bases from J, with 13 bases between. Looked up from germline, CDR1 is LGHNA and CDR2 is YSLEER. The CDR3 sequence is 16 residues long. The CDR3 loop is CASSQDRDANNYGYTF. The CDR3 DNA reads TGCGCCAGCAGCCAAGATCGGGACGCCAACAACTATGGCTACACCTTC.

The rearrangement uses TRBV29-1 and TRBJ1-1; a possible D gene is TRBD1 (5 bases). CDR1 SQVTM and CDR2 ANQGSEA come from the germline V gene. Trimming pared 7 bases from V and 4 bases from J, leaving 16 bases between. There are 13 residues in the CDR3. The CDR3 spells CSAVGRVVTEAFF. The CDR3 DNA sequence: TGCAGCGCGGTTGGCAGGGTGGTCACTGAAGCTTTCTTT.

Here the CDR3 reads CASAQGMENTGELFF. CDR3 DNA: TGCGCCAGCGCGCAGGGGATGGAAAACACCGGGGAGCTGTTTTTT. V usage is TRBV4-1 and J usage is TRBJ2-2, with a possible D match to TRBD1 (6 bases). Germline lookup yields CDR1 MGHRA and CDR2 YSYEKL. V dropped 8 bases and J dropped 2 bases, with 15 bases sitting between them. CDR3 length: 15 amino acids.

The chain is built from TRBV4-3 and TRBJ1-6; D unresolved. Per the germline V gene, CDR1 is LGHNA and CDR2 is YSLEER. This CDR3 is built from 16 residues. Trimming shortened V by 2 bases and J by 8 bases, and 16 bases separated the two germline ends. The CDR3 region is CASSQLGWGDDSPLHF. As DNA, the CDR3 is TGCGCCAGCAGCCAACTGGGTTGGGGTGATGATTCACCCCTCCACTTT.

This sequence joins TRBV7-8 and TRBJ2-1; possibly TRBD1 for D (6 bases). The V gene's germline CDR1 is SGHVS and CDR2 FQNEAQ. V was clipped by 3 bases and J by 12 bases, with 15 bases between them. This CDR3 contains 13 residues. The CDR3 region has the DNA TGTGCCAGCAGCTTCGAGGGGGAAACACTGCAGTTCTTC. Translated, it gives CASSFEGETLQFF.

This chain connects TRBV7-9 to TRBJ2-6, with D hard to call. The CDR3 length is 17 residues. The V gene's germline CDR1 is SEHNR and CDR2 FQNEAQ (reference sequence). The germline V and J ends were trimmed by 4 bases and 0 bases, with 13 bases remaining between them. DNA of the CDR3: TGTGCCAGCAGCTCTATTACTCACGGCTCTGGGGCCAACGTCCTGACTTTC. It codes for CASSSITHGSGANVLTF.